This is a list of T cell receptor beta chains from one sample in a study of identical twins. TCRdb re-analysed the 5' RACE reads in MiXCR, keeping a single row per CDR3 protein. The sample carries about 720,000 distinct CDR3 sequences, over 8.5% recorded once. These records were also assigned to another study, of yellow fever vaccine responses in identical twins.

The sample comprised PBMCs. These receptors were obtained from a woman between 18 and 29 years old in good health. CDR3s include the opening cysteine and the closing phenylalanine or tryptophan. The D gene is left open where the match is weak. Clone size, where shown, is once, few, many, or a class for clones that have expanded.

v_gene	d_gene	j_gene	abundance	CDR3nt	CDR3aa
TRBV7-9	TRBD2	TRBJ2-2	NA	TGTGCCAGCAGCCAGCCCGCGGGGGCGAACACCGGGGAGCTGTTTTTT	CASSQPAGANTGELFF
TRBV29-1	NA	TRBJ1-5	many	TGCAGCGTTTGGACCTTGGGGGAGCCCCAGCATTTT	CSVWTLGEPQHF
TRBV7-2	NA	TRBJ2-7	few	TGTGCCAGCAGAAGGGACCGGCCCACCTACGAGCAGTACTTC	CASRRDRPTYEQYF
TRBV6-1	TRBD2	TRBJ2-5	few	TGTGCCAGCAAACCCTCAGCCGGACTAGCGGGAAAAGAGACCCAGTACTTC	CASKPSAGLAGKETQYF
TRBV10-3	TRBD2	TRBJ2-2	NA	TGTGCCATCAGTGAGCCCTTTCTAGCGGGAGTACCCGGGGAGCTGTTTTTT	CAISEPFLAGVPGELFF
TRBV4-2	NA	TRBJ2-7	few	TGTGCCAGCAGCCAAGAGTCGGAAACCTACGAGCAGTACTTC	CASSQESETYEQYF
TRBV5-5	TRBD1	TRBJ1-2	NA	TGTGCCAGCAGCTTTCACCGGGACAGGGAGGATGGCTACACCTTC	CASSFHRDREDGYTF
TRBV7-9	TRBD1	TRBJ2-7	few	TGTGCCAGCAGCTTAGCGACAGGGCCCCTCGAGCAGTACTTC	CASSLATGPLEQYF
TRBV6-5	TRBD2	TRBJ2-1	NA	TGTGCCAGCAGTTATTCCGCGGGAGGGAATGAGCAGTTCTTC	CASSYSAGGNEQFF
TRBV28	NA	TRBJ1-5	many	TGTGCCAGCAGTCACGACCTTGCAGGCGGTCAGCCCCAGCATTTT	CASSHDLAGGQPQHF
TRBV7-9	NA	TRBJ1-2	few	TGTGCCAGCAGCACAACAGAAACCTACACCTTC	CASSTTETYTF
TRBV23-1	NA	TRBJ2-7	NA	TGCGCCAGCAATGTTTCATCGGGGGTCGAGCAGTACTTC	CASNVSSGVEQYF
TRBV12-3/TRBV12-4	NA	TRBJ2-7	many	TGTGCCAGCAGACGGGCAACCTACGAGCAGTACTTC	CASRRATYEQYF
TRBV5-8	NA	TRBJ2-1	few	TGTGCCAGAGGTGGAGGGGGGCTCAGCTCCTACAATGAGCAGTTCTTC	CARGGGGLSSYNEQFF
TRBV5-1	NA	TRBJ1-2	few	TGCGCCAGCAGCTTGGCGCCAGGGGATCATGGCTACACCTTC	CASSLAPGDHGYTF
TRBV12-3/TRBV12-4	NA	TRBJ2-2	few	TGTGCCAGCAGTTTAGTTATCGGCGCTGCGAACACCGGGGAGCTGTTTTTT	CASSLVIGAANTGELFF
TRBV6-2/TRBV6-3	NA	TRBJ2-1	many	TGTGCCAGCAGTTACGAGGGTAATGAGCAGTTCTTC	CASSYEGNEQFF
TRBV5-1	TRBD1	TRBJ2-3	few	TGCGCCAGCAGCTTGGTGTCCCGGGACAGGGCCACAGATACGCAGTATTTT	CASSLVSRDRATDTQYF
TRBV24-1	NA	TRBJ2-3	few	TGTGCCACCAGTGACCCTAGTCCTAGCACAGATACGCAGTATTTT	CATSDPSPSTDTQYF
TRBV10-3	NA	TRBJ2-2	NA	TGTGCCATCAGTGCTAGTGGGGGCCCGAACACCGGGGAGCTGTTTTTT	CAISASGGPNTGELFF
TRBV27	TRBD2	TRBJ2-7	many	TGTGCCAGCAGAAATATTCTAGCGGTGACCTACGAGCAGTACTTC	CASRNILAVTYEQYF
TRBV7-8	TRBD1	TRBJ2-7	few	TGTGCCAGCAGCCCCTCACGGCCCGGGACAGTCCCCTACGAGCAGTACTTC	CASSPSRPGTVPYEQYF
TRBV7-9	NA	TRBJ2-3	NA	TGTGCCAGCAGCTACCCGAGCACAGATACGCAGTATTTT	CASSYPSTDTQYF
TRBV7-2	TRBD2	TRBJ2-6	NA	TGTGCCAGCAGCTCTTTAGCGGGAGTGTCTGGGGCCAACGTCCTGACTTTC	CASSSLAGVSGANVLTF
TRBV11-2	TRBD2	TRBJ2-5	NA	TGTGCCAGCAGCTTATGGAGTGCGGGAGGCAGTATGAACGGGGAGACCCAGTACTTC	CASSLWSAGGSMNGETQYF